What follows are 32 T cell receptor beta chains derived from one specimen sequenced in a study of T cell repertoires in cytomegalovirus infection. TCRdb re-called the reads through MiXCR, storing one row per CDR3 protein. The sample has some 99,000 distinct CDR3 sequences; around 30% are singletons. These receptors have no known antigen. This specimen consisted of CD8+ T cells from cultured PBMCs, obtained from culture after CMV antigen stimulation. The receptors here all came from a human donor in good health (CMV status not recorded). Some clones in this sample may be carry-over from other donors' samples.

This clonotype was picked up a small number of times. One base away lies a much larger clone, so this may be a sequencing read error. The chain joins TRBV25-1 to TRBJ1-5; D ambiguous. The CDR3 covers 13 residues. Trimming took off 3 bases at V and 0 bases at J, with 3 bases between the two ends. The germline V gene encodes CDR1 MGHDK and CDR2 SYGVNS. Here the CDR3 DNA reads TGTGCCAGCAGTGATTATAGCAATCAGCCCCAGCATTTT. This gives the protein CASSDYSNQPQHF.

This clonotype has at least ten counts. The rearrangement uses TRBV7-2 and TRBJ2-1; D perhaps matches TRBD1 (6 bases). The germline CDR1 and CDR2 sequences are SGHTA and FQGNSA. The CDR3 has 15 amino acids. V shed 2 bases and J shed 6 bases, with 14 bases lying between them. DNA of the CDR3: TGTGCCAGCAGCTTACTACCCGGACAGTTCAATGAGCAGTTCTTC. Amino acid sequence: CASSLLPGQFNEQFF. Full variable domain (outside the CDR3, taken from reference TRBV7-2 and TRBJ2-1): GAGVSQSPSNKVTEKGKDVELRCDPISGHTALYWYRQSLGQGLEFLIYFQGNSAPDKSGLPSDRFSAERTGGSVSTLTIQRTQQEDSAVYLCASSLLPGQFNEQFFGPGTRLTVL.

This rearrangement joins TRBV14 to TRBJ2-1; TRBD2 agrees at 8 bases. This CDR3 has 15 residues. Germline loops: CDR1 SGHDN, CDR2 FVKESK. V was pared by 3 bases and J by 0 bases, with 1 base of the junction left unmatched. In DNA, the CDR3 is TGTGCCAGCAGCCAGGGACTAGACTCCTACAATGAGCAGTTCTTC. Protein product: CASSQGLDSYNEQFF.

This clonotype was observed a handful of times. The rearrangement joins TRBV6-1 to TRBJ1-1; no firm D call. In germline, CDR1 is MNHNS, CDR2 SASEGT. V lost 6 bases, J lost 5 bases, and 16 bases lay in between. This CDR3 is 14 amino acids long. This CDR3 is CASRNTSQVTEAFF. The CDR3 region has the DNA TGTGCCAGCAGGAATACCTCCCAGGTGACTGAAGCTTTCTTT.

The table lists this clonotype with a few counts. The chain joins TRBV7-9 to TRBJ2-7; the D gene is possibly TRBD2 (5 bases). Germline lookup yields CDR1 SEHNR and CDR2 FQNEAQ (reference sequence). CDR3 length: 15 amino acids. The V end was cut by 4 bases, the J end by 3 bases, with 16 bases between. CDR3 in DNA: TGTGCCAGCAGCTCCCCCCGCGAGGGCCTCTACGAGCAGTACTTC. It encodes CASSSPREGLYEQYF.

The chain is built from TRBV12-3 or TRBV12-4 and TRBJ1-1, with D possibly TRBD1 on 5 matching bases. The V end lost 3 bases, the J end lost 12 bases, and 14 bases lay between the germline ends. The CDR3 covers 12 residues. CDR3 nucleotide sequence: TGTGCCAGCAGTTTTCTGCCAGGGAATCCTTTCTTT. Its protein product is CASSFLPGNPFF.

This clonotype was detected only a few times. One end of the junction is discordant with germline, which a read error may explain. The chain combines TRBV28 with TRBJ1-5; D ambiguous. The CDR3 length is 12 residues. Germline V gives CDR1 MDHEN, CDR2 SYDVKM. The CDR3 here is CATEPLRPPRDF. Written as DNA, the CDR3 is TGTGCCACCGAACCGCTACGTCCCCCGCGGGATTTT.

Points on this clonotype: The junction shows a germline mismatch at one end, possibly a read error. The CDR3 DNA sequence: TGTGCCTGCAGGGGGACAGGGGTCTACGAGCAGTACTTC. Encoded protein: CACRGTGVYEQYF. J is TRBJ2-7 and V is TRBV27, with 10 positions matching TRBD1. Germline V CDR1 and CDR2: MNHEY, SMNVEV (reference sequence). This CDR3 is built from 13 residues.

The chain carries TRBV12-3 or TRBV12-4 and TRBJ1-4; TRBD1 is a possible D gene (5 bases). CDR3 size: 14 residues. Between the trimmed V and J ends, which lost 3 bases and 7 bases, there was a span of 12 bases. CDR3 protein: CASSFGGGGEKLFF. In DNA, the CDR3 is TGTGCCAGCAGTTTCGGGGGAGGTGGTGAAAAACTGTTTTTT.

The rearrangement links TRBV20-1 to TRBJ2-2; weak D call: TRBD2 (7 bases). The V and J ends lost 6 bases and 6 bases respectively, with 17 bases between them. Germline V gene lookup returns CDR1 DFQATT and CDR2 SNEGSKA (reference sequence). This CDR3 region has 14 residues. Written as DNA, the CDR3 is TGCAGTGCGTCGGGGGCGGGAGCGGCCGGGGAGCTGTTTTTT. Its protein product is CSASGAGAAGELFF.

The rearrangement joins TRBV20-1 to TRBJ1-6; TRBD1 matches 8 bases. This CDR3 has 15 residues. Germline CDR1 and CDR2: DFQATT and SNEGSKA (reference sequence). With 1 base clipped from V and 4 bases from J, the junction kept 3 bases outside the gene matches. The CDR3 is CSARGQGRYNSPLHF. In nucleotides, the CDR3 is TGCAGTGCTAGAGGACAGGGGAGGTATAATTCACCCCTCCACTTT.

This clonotype has just a few counts. The chain recombines TRBV12-3 or TRBV12-4 with TRBJ2-7; 7 positions agree with TRBD2. Trimming cost V 4 bases and J 3 bases; bases outside gene matches: 6. The CDR3 sequence is 14 residues long. The DNA of the CDR3 is TGTGCCAGCAGTTCCTTGGGGGGGGACTACGAGCAGTACTTC. Protein: CASSSLGGDYEQYF.

The chain couples TRBV14 to TRBJ2-7; tentatively, D is TRBD1 or TRBD2 (6 bases each). Trimming took off 4 bases at V and 4 bases at J, with 14 bases between the two ends. Germline V gives CDR1 SGHDN, CDR2 FVKESK. This CDR3 contains 14 residues. CDR3 residues: CASSPRGLYYEQYF. CDR3 coding DNA: TGTGCCAGCAGCCCCCGGGGGCTTTATTACGAGCAGTACTTC. Variable domain in full (rest from reference TRBV14 and TRBJ2-7): EAGVTQFPSHSVIEKGQTVTLRCDPISGHDNLYWYRRVMGKEIKFLLHFVKESKQDESGMPNNRFLAERTGGTYSTLKVQPAELEDSGVYFCASSPRGLYYEQYFGPGTRLTVT.

The CDR3 sequence is CASSLGGGHFGYTF. For the CDR3, the DNA is TGTGCCAGCAGCTTAGGGGGAGGACACTTCGGCTACACCTTC. This sequence joins TRBV11-2 and TRBJ1-2, with D perhaps TRBD1 (5 bases). Germline V CDR1 and CDR2: SGHAT, FQNNGV. Trimming stripped 1 base from V and 8 bases from J, with 14 bases between. CDR3 length equals 14 residues. The full variable domain, completed using reference TRBV11-2 and TRBJ1-2, is EAGVAQSPRYKIIEKRQSVAFWCNPISGHATLYWYQQILGQGPKLLIQFQNNGVVDDSQLPKDRFSAERLKGVDSTLKIQPAKLEDSAVYLCASSLGGGHFGYTFGSGTRLTVV.

The chain combines TRBV19 with TRBJ2-3; perhaps TRBD2 as D (7 bases). The CDR3 covers 15 residues. CDR1 and CDR2 (germline): LNHDA, SQIVND (reference sequence). V lost 4 bases and J 0 bases, leaving 11 bases between the germline ends. CDR3 loop: CASSNKGGSTDTQYF. Here the CDR3 DNA reads TGTGCCAGTAGTAATAAGGGGGGGAGCACAGATACGCAGTATTTT.

The chain employs TRBV5-5 and TRBJ2-7; D is unclear. Trimming took 0 bases from V and 4 from J, leaving 8 bases between them. The CDR3 is made up of 13 amino acids. Germline V lookup: CDR1 SGHKS, CDR2 YYEKEE (reference sequence). CDR3 DNA: TGTGCCAGCAGCTTGGTCCAAGGGTACGAGCAGTACTTC. This sequence encodes CASSLVQGYEQYF.

There are a few counts of this clonotype. The chain uses TRBV6-1 and TRBJ2-7; 8 bases align to TRBD1. The CDR3 length is 15 residues. Trimming cost V 8 bases and J 0 bases; bases outside gene matches: 9. CDR1 is MNHNS, CDR2 SASEGT, per germline. The CDR3 here is CASSDPQGGSYEQYF. The CDR3 DNA sequence: TGTGCCAGCTCCGACCCACAGGGGGGCTCCTACGAGCAGTACTTC.

The CDR3 sequence: CSAPTPSGGITDTQYF. The CDR3 bases are TGCAGCGCGCCCACCCCTAGCGGGGGGATCACAGATACGCAGTATTTT. The rearrangement joins TRBV29-1 to TRBJ2-3; TRBD2 matches at 11 bases. CDR3 size: 16 residues. V dropped 7 bases and J dropped 2; count of bases not matched to a gene: 11. The germline gives CDR1 SQVTM, CDR2 ANQGSEA.

The chain combines TRBV6-5 with TRBJ1-2; D is possibly TRBD1 (5 bases). This CDR3 region has 14 residues. V shed 2 bases and J shed 6 bases, with 13 bases lying between them. Per the germline V gene, CDR1 is MNHEY and CDR2 is SVGAGI. The CDR3 here is CASSYAWGGDGYTF. CDR3 bases: TGTGCCAGCAGTTACGCGTGGGGAGGGGATGGCTACACCTTC.

This clonotype has more than one count but fewer than ten. The gene calls are TRBV2 and TRBJ2-2; D remains unclear. This CDR3 contains 15 residues. Germline CDR1 and CDR2: SNHLY and FYNNEI. Trimming took 10 bases from V and 1 from J, leaving 16 bases between them. CDR3 in amino acids: CATMVGTVNTGELFF. In DNA, the CDR3 is TGTGCCACCATGGTTGGCACGGTGAACACCGGGGAGCTGTTTTTT.

This clonotype came up a few times. CDR3 loop: CASSAGGPYNEQFF. Written as DNA, the CDR3 is TGCGCCAGCAGCGCGGGGGGCCCCTACAATGAGCAGTTCTTC. The V gene is TRBV4-1, the J gene TRBJ2-1; 8 bases line up with TRBD2. Looked up from germline, CDR1 is MGHRA and CDR2 is YSYEKL. CDR3 length: 14 amino acids. Trimming removed 5 bases from V and 2 bases from J; junction bases left unmatched: 2.

This CDR3 is CASSGSASSPLHF. The CDR3 DNA sequence: TGTGCCAGCAGTGGGTCTGCTAGTTCACCCCTCCACTTT. V usage is TRBV2 and J usage is TRBJ1-6; D is unresolved. The CDR3 is 13 residues long. Germline CDR1 SNHLY, CDR2 FYNNEI. V dropped 4 bases and J dropped 9 bases, with 10 bases sitting between them.

This clonotype was counted only a few times. The chain carries TRBV5-5 and TRBJ2-1; TRBD1 is a possible D gene (6 bases). Germline V CDR1 and CDR2: SGHKS, YYEKEE (reference sequence). Trimming shortened V by 7 bases and J by 3 bases, and 17 bases separated the two germline ends. The CDR3 is 15 residues long. This CDR3 is CASSLTGTNYNEQFF. The CDR3 region has the DNA TGTGCCAGCTCCCTTACAGGGACGAACTACAATGAGCAGTTCTTC.

The chain uses TRBV19 and TRBJ1-6, with D unclear. V lost 7 bases, J lost 4 bases, and 14 bases lay in between. Germline V lookup: CDR1 LNHDA, CDR2 SQIVND (reference sequence). The length of the CDR3 is 15 residues. CDR3 coding DNA: TGTGCCAGTACCCCGGCCGGCCTGTATAATTCACCCCTCCACTTT. Translation: CASTPAGLYNSPLHF.

Of note for this clonotype: This may stem from a read error, because a much larger clone lies one nucleotide away. No conserved phenylalanine or tryptophan ends this CDR3, so it is likely a read error. This chain's CDR3 is CASIKGTGPHTEAFY. DNA for the CDR3: TGTGCCAGTATCAAAGGGACAGGCCCACACACTGAAGCTTTCTAT. This rearrangement joins TRBV19 to TRBJ1-1; 8 bases match TRBD1. This CDR3 has 15 residues. CDR1 is LNHDA and CDR2 is SQIVND in the germline V gene (reference sequence). The trim removed 7 bases at V and 3 bases at J, leaving 10 bases unmatched.

The rearrangement uses TRBV7-4 and TRBJ2-1, with 8 bases fitting TRBD2. The CDR3 covers 13 residues. V lost 5 bases to trimming and J lost 7 bases; unmatched junction nucleotides: 4. Germline CDR1 reads SGHVT; CDR2 reads SQSDAQ. CDR3 residues: CASSLASGNEQFF. The DNA for the CDR3 is TGTGCCAGCAGCCTTGCTAGCGGGAATGAGCAGTTCTTC.

Concerning this clonotype: Given a much more abundant clone one base away, this may be a read error. The chain has TRBV9 and TRBJ1-1, with 9 positions matching TRBD1. CDR1 is SGDLS, CDR2 YYNGEE, per germline. The CDR3 totals 15 residues. The CDR3 spells CASSVGTGPNTGAFF. As DNA, the CDR3 is TGTGCCAGCAGCGTCGGGACAGGGCCGAACACTGGAGCTTTCTTT.

This clonotype was recorded a few times. This chain links TRBV29-1 with TRBJ1-1; weak D call: TRBD1 (5 bases). The V gene lost 6 bases and the J gene lost 7 bases, with 21 bases spanning the gap. Per germline, CDR1 SQVTM and CDR2 ANQGSEA. This CDR3 has 14 residues. The CDR3 DNA follows: TGCAGCGTGAAGTCGGCAGGGAGGCTTGGTGAAGCTTTCTTT. It codes for CSVKSAGRLGEAFF.

This rearrangement joins TRBV7-6 to TRBJ2-7, with a tentative D call TRBD1 (5 bases). Trimming cost V 1 base and J 3 bases, with 13 bases left between them. Germline V gives CDR1 SGHVS, CDR2 FNYEAQ. The CDR3 is made up of 15 amino acids. CDR3 DNA sequence: TGTGCCAGCAGCTTAGATTCAGGGCCGGTCTACGAGCAGTACTTC. This codes for CASSLDSGPVYEQYF.

The table lists this clonotype with a few counts. The chain has TRBV27 and TRBJ2-1, with a weak D call TRBD2 (6 bases). Germline CDR1 reads MNHEY; CDR2 reads SMNVEV (reference sequence). The CDR3 length is 14 residues. Between the trimmed V and J ends, which lost 2 bases and 8 bases, there was a span of 13 bases. CDR3 DNA: TGTGCCAGCAGTTTAATGGTTGGCGGGGATGAGCAGTTCTTC. Translation: CASSLMVGGDEQFF.

The rearrangement links TRBV4-1 to TRBJ2-7; 7 positions agree with TRBD1. V lost 5 bases and J lost 4; bases outside the gene matches: 11. Germline V CDR1 and CDR2: MGHRA, YSYEKL. This CDR3 comprises 15 residues. The CDR3 DNA follows: TGCGCCAGCAGCTTCGACAGGGCCGCTAGGTACGAGCAGTACTTC. Translation gives CASSFDRAARYEQYF.

In this sample, this clonotype turned up many times. This chain connects TRBV7-9 to TRBJ2-7; D assignment may be TRBD1 or TRBD2 (6 bases each). Trimming shortened V by 5 bases and J by 4 bases, and 12 bases separated the two germline ends. This CDR3 is built from 13 residues. Germline V gene data show CDR1 as SEHNR and CDR2 as FQNEAQ (reference sequence). CDR3 coding DNA: TGTGCCAGCAGCACGGGGGCAGGGTACGAGCAGTACTTC. Its translation is CASSTGAGYEQYF.